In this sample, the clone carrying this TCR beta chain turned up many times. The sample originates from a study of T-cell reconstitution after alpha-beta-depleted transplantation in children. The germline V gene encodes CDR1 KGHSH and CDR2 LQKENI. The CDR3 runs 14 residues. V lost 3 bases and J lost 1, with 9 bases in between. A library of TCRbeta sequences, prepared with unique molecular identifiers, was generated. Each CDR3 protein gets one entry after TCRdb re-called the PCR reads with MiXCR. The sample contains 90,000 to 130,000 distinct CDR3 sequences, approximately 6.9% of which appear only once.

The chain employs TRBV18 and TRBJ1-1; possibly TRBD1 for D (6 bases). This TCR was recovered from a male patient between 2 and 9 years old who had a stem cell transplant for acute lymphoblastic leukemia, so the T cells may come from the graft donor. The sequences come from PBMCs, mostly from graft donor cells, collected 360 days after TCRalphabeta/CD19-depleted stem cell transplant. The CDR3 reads CASSPWDKNTEAFF. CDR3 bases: TGTGCCAGCTCACCCTGGGACAAGAACACTGAAGCTTTCTTT.